These T cell receptor beta chains were read from a single sample in a study of T cell responses to AZD1222 COVID-19 vaccine. The data were produced by immunoSEQ multiplex PCR, yet TCRdb's version contains in-frame clones alone and is incomplete. This sample has more than 100,000 clones; about 92% occur once, and the top ten carry around 5.1%. The sequencing here drew on peripheral blood, taken 28 days after the second AZD1222 dose. Receptor source: an adult who received the AZD1222 COVID-19 vaccine. Both conserved end residues are part of each CDR3. D genes are given only for firm matches. Some rows mark clone size as missing; the rest say once, few, many or name a class of expanded clone.

j_call: TRBJ2-3
v_call: TRBV19
d_call: .
clone_size: .
cdr3_aa: CASSIDPQGRTDTQYF
cdr3_nt: TGTGCCAGTAGTATAGATCCGCAGGGCCGCACAGATACGCAGTATTTT

j_call: TRBJ1-2
v_call: TRBV23-1
d_call: TRBD1
clone_size: few
cdr3_aa: CASSQSIWTGRTNYGYTF
cdr3_nt: TGCGCCAGCAGTCAATCGATTTGGACAGGGAGAACCAACTATGGCTACACCTTC

j_call: TRBJ1-4
v_call: TRBV7-3
d_call: .
clone_size: .
cdr3_aa: CASSLPTAPNEKLFF
cdr3_nt: TGTGCCAGCAGCTTACCGACCGCTCCTAATGAAAAACTGTTTTTT

j_call: TRBJ1-2
v_call: TRBV27
d_call: TRBD1
clone_size: .
cdr3_aa: CASSSRKGRGRDYGYTF
cdr3_nt: TGTGCCAGCAGTTCACGGAAAGGCAGGGGGCGCGACTATGGCTACACCTTC

j_call: TRBJ2-1
v_call: TRBV5-1
d_call: .
clone_size: .
cdr3_aa: CASSLVTGVNEQFF
cdr3_nt: TGCGCCAGCAGCTTGGTGACGGGGGTCAATGAGCAGTTCTTC

j_call: TRBJ1-1
v_call: TRBV6-4
d_call: .
clone_size: .
cdr3_aa: CASSDSEDSTEAFF
cdr3_nt: TGTGCCAGCAGTGACTCGGAGGATTCGACTGAAGCTTTCTTT

j_call: TRBJ1-1
v_call: TRBV18
d_call: TRBD1
clone_size: .
cdr3_aa: CASSPLTGVTEAFF
cdr3_nt: TGTGCCAGCTCACCACTGACAGGGGTCACTGAAGCTTTCTTT

j_call: TRBJ1-4
v_call: TRBV27
d_call: .
clone_size: once
cdr3_aa: CATGQPGRTNEKLFF
cdr3_nt: TGTGCCACCGGACAGCCCGGGAGGACTAATGAAAAACTGTTTTTT

j_call: TRBJ1-2
v_call: TRBV6-6
d_call: .
clone_size: .
cdr3_aa: CASSGDKNNYGYTF
cdr3_nt: TGTGCCAGCTCCGGGGACAAGAATAACTATGGCTACACCTTC

j_call: TRBJ2-7
v_call: TRBV5-6
d_call: .
clone_size: .
cdr3_aa: CASSLFGLPSEQYF
cdr3_nt: TGTGCCAGCAGCTTGTTTGGCCTCCCCTCCGAGCAGTACTTC

j_call: TRBJ1-1
v_call: TRBV7-8
d_call: .
clone_size: .
cdr3_aa: CASSLSGQFEAFF
cdr3_nt: TGTGCCAGCAGCTTGTCCGGGCAGTTTGAAGCTTTCTTT

j_call: TRBJ1-2
v_call: TRBV12-2
d_call: .
clone_size: .
cdr3_aa: CASRRNRGGYTF
cdr3_nt: TGTGCAAGTCGCCGTAACAGGGGTGGCTACACCTTC

j_call: TRBJ1-1
v_call: TRBV2
d_call: .
clone_size: .
cdr3_aa: CASRRANTEAFF
cdr3_nt: TGTGCCAGCAGAAGGGCGAACACTGAAGCTTTCTTT

j_call: TRBJ1-5
v_call: TRBV5-6
d_call: .
clone_size: .
cdr3_aa: CASSLYLGGGNQPQHF
cdr3_nt: TGTGCCAGCAGCTTATACCTGGGAGGGGGCAATCAGCCCCAGCATTTT

j_call: TRBJ1-6
v_call: TRBV4-1
d_call: .
clone_size: .
cdr3_aa: CASSQEGPRFESPLHF
cdr3_nt: TGCGCCAGCAGCCAAGAAGGTCCACGGTTCGAGTCACCCCTCCACTTT

j_call: TRBJ1-2
v_call: TRBV7-2
d_call: TRBD1
clone_size: .
cdr3_aa: CASSPGQGAYGYTF
cdr3_nt: TGTGCCAGCAGCCCGGGACAGGGGGCGTATGGCTACACCTTC

j_call: TRBJ2-1
v_call: TRBV10-1
d_call: TRBD1
clone_size: .
cdr3_aa: CASSDPRQGLYNEQFF
cdr3_nt: TGCGCCAGCAGTGACCCCCGACAGGGTCTTTACAATGAGCAGTTCTTC

j_call: TRBJ1-1
v_call: TRBV10-3
d_call: TRBD1
clone_size: .
cdr3_aa: CAISPKVGQMNTEAFF
cdr3_nt: TGTGCCATCAGTCCTAAAGTGGGACAGATGAACACTGAAGCTTTCTTT

j_call: TRBJ2-1
v_call: TRBV9
d_call: TRBD1
clone_size: .
cdr3_aa: CASSVDGQGYGEQFF
cdr3_nt: TGTGCCAGCAGCGTAGATGGACAGGGGTATGGTGAGCAGTTCTTC

j_call: TRBJ2-5
v_call: TRBV5-1
d_call: .
clone_size: .
cdr3_aa: CASSKTSQETQYF
cdr3_nt: TGCGCCAGCAGTAAAACTTCACAAGAGACCCAGTACTTC

j_call: TRBJ1-2
v_call: TRBV7-2
d_call: .
clone_size: .
cdr3_aa: CASSAVGTVYGYTF
cdr3_nt: TGTGCCAGCAGCGCGGTCGGGACGGTCTATGGCTACACCTTC

j_call: TRBJ2-2
v_call: TRBV6-2/TRBV6-3
d_call: TRBD2
clone_size: .
cdr3_aa: CASSPLAGGPTGELFF
cdr3_nt: TGTGCCAGCAGCCCTCTAGCGGGAGGGCCCACCGGGGAGCTGTTTTTT

j_call: TRBJ1-2
v_call: TRBV10-3
d_call: .
clone_size: .
cdr3_aa: CAISEVGYHGYTF
cdr3_nt: TGTGCCATCAGTGAGGTCGGATACCATGGCTACACCTTC

j_call: TRBJ1-2
v_call: TRBV5-1
d_call: .
clone_size: .
cdr3_aa: CASSWDVTTSGYTF
cdr3_nt: TGCGCCAGCAGCTGGGACGTCACTACGAGTGGCTACACCTTC

j_call: TRBJ1-2
v_call: TRBV19
d_call: .
clone_size: .
cdr3_aa: CASSIDLLGSYGYTF
cdr3_nt: TGTGCCAGTAGTATAGATCTATTGGGGAGCTATGGCTACACCTTC

j_call: TRBJ1-5
v_call: TRBV15
d_call: .
clone_size: .
cdr3_aa: CATSRETGWGYSNQPQHF
cdr3_nt: TGTGCCACCAGCAGAGAAACAGGGTGGGGATATAGCAATCAGCCCCAGCATTTT

j_call: TRBJ2-5
v_call: TRBV18
d_call: .
clone_size: .
cdr3_aa: CASSPRGKTRETQYF
cdr3_nt: TGTGCCAGCTCACCACGAGGGAAAACCCGGGAGACCCAGTACTTC

j_call: TRBJ2-2
v_call: TRBV28
d_call: TRBD1
clone_size: .
cdr3_aa: CASSLPGQGAGELFF
cdr3_nt: TGTGCCAGCAGTTTACCGGGACAGGGGGCCGGGGAGCTGTTTTTT

j_call: TRBJ2-1
v_call: TRBV9
d_call: .
clone_size: .
cdr3_aa: CASSGSNEQFF
cdr3_nt: TGTGCCAGCAGCGGATCCAATGAGCAGTTCTTC

j_call: TRBJ1-5
v_call: TRBV21-1
d_call: .
clone_size: .
cdr3_aa: CARGGGASHNQPQHF
cdr3_nt: TGTGCCCGTGGAGGGGGGGCTTCCCACAATCAGCCCCAGCATTTT

j_call: TRBJ1-1
v_call: TRBV19
d_call: .
clone_size: .
cdr3_aa: CASSIDLGGRTEAFF
cdr3_nt: TGTGCCAGTAGTATAGATCTAGGGGGAAGGACTGAAGCTTTCTTT

j_call: TRBJ2-7
v_call: TRBV5-1
d_call: TRBD1
clone_size: .
cdr3_aa: CASSATGGYEQYF
cdr3_nt: TGCGCCAGCAGCGCGACAGGGGGGTACGAGCAGTACTTC

j_call: TRBJ2-5
v_call: TRBV19
d_call: TRBD2
clone_size: .
cdr3_aa: CASSTLAGGVQYF
cdr3_nt: TGTGCCAGTAGTACTCTAGCGGGGGGTGTCCAGTACTTC

j_call: TRBJ2-2
v_call: TRBV11-3
d_call: .
clone_size: .
cdr3_aa: CASSRDTGELFF
cdr3_nt: TGTGCCAGCAGTCGAGACACCGGGGAGCTGTTTTTT

j_call: TRBJ1-6
v_call: TRBV9
d_call: .
clone_size: once
cdr3_aa: CASSAGGGSPLHF
cdr3_nt: TGTGCCAGCAGCGCCGGGGGGGGTTCACCCCTCCACTTT

j_call: TRBJ2-4
v_call: TRBV29-1
d_call: .
clone_size: .
cdr3_aa: CSVLEHKNIQYF
cdr3_nt: TGCAGCGTTTTGGAACATAAGAACATTCAGTACTTC

j_call: TRBJ1-2
v_call: TRBV4-3
d_call: TRBD1
clone_size: once
cdr3_aa: CASSQDWGQGYGYTF
cdr3_nt: TGCGCCAGCAGCCAAGATTGGGGACAGGGCTATGGCTACACCTTC

j_call: TRBJ1-5
v_call: TRBV19
d_call: TRBD1
clone_size: .
cdr3_aa: CASSWGQSLNQPQHF
cdr3_nt: TGTGCCAGTAGTTGGGGACAGTCTCTCAATCAGCCCCAGCATTTT

j_call: TRBJ1-5
v_call: TRBV28
d_call: .
clone_size: .
cdr3_aa: CATGRREPQHF
cdr3_nt: TGTGCCACCGGACGGCGAGAGCCCCAGCATTTT

j_call: TRBJ1-5
v_call: TRBV5-4
d_call: .
clone_size: .
cdr3_aa: CASSLEASGKSNQPQHF
cdr3_nt: TGTGCCAGCAGCTTGGAAGCGAGTGGGAAGAGCAATCAGCCCCAGCATTTT

j_call: TRBJ1-6
v_call: TRBV18
d_call: .
clone_size: .
cdr3_aa: CASSLRPADNSPLHF
cdr3_nt: TGTGCCAGCTCTCTTCGCCCGGCGGATAATTCACCCCTCCACTTT

j_call: TRBJ1-5
v_call: TRBV7-2
d_call: .
clone_size: .
cdr3_aa: CASSTDSNSNQPQHF
cdr3_nt: TGTGCCAGCAGCACCGACAGTAATAGCAATCAGCCCCAGCATTTT

j_call: TRBJ1-2
v_call: TRBV19
d_call: .
clone_size: .
cdr3_aa: CASSIGTRGREHGYTF
cdr3_nt: TGTGCCAGTAGTATAGGAACTAGGGGCCGGGAGCATGGCTACACCTTC

j_call: TRBJ1-1
v_call: TRBV27
d_call: .
clone_size: .
cdr3_aa: CASGTGLINTEAFF
cdr3_nt: TGTGCCAGCGGTACAGGGTTAATCAACACTGAAGCTTTCTTT

j_call: TRBJ1-4
v_call: TRBV4-1
d_call: .
clone_size: .
cdr3_aa: CASSQELGDEKLFF
cdr3_nt: TGCGCCAGCAGCCAAGAGTTGGGGGATGAAAAACTGTTTTTT

j_call: TRBJ2-3
v_call: TRBV7-9
d_call: .
clone_size: .
cdr3_aa: CASTDPFLDTQYF
cdr3_nt: TGTGCCAGCACCGACCCTTTTTTAGATACGCAGTATTTT

j_call: TRBJ2-1
v_call: TRBV19
d_call: TRBD1
clone_size: .
cdr3_aa: CATRKGAGQGADEQFF
cdr3_nt: TGTGCCACCAGAAAGGGGGCGGGACAGGGGGCCGATGAGCAGTTCTTC

j_call: TRBJ2-5
v_call: TRBV6-5
d_call: .
clone_size: .
cdr3_aa: CASSYRPPFQETQYF
cdr3_nt: TGTGCCAGCAGTTACCGACCCCCATTTCAAGAGACCCAGTACTTC

j_call: TRBJ1-2
v_call: TRBV4-1
d_call: .
clone_size: .
cdr3_aa: CASSQGLGARSYGYTF
cdr3_nt: TGCGCCAGCAGCCAAGGGTTGGGCGCGCGGTCCTATGGCTACACCTTC

j_call: TRBJ1-5
v_call: TRBV19
d_call: .
clone_size: .
cdr3_aa: CASRAGITRLHQPQHF
cdr3_nt: TGTGCCAGTAGGGCAGGGATCACCCGCCTCCATCAGCCCCAGCATTTT

j_call: TRBJ1-1
v_call: TRBV10-3
d_call: .
clone_size: .
cdr3_aa: CAISEPFGQEAFF
cdr3_nt: TGTGCCATCAGTGAGCCTTTTGGTCAGGAAGCTTTCTTT

j_call: TRBJ2-1
v_call: TRBV28
d_call: .
clone_size: .
cdr3_aa: CASSSDSYNEQFF
cdr3_nt: TGTGCCAGCAGTTCAGACAGTTACAATGAGCAGTTCTTC

j_call: TRBJ1-1
v_call: TRBV5-5
d_call: .
clone_size: .
cdr3_aa: CASNQMGNTEAFF
cdr3_nt: TGTGCCAGCAATCAGATGGGGAACACTGAAGCTTTCTTT